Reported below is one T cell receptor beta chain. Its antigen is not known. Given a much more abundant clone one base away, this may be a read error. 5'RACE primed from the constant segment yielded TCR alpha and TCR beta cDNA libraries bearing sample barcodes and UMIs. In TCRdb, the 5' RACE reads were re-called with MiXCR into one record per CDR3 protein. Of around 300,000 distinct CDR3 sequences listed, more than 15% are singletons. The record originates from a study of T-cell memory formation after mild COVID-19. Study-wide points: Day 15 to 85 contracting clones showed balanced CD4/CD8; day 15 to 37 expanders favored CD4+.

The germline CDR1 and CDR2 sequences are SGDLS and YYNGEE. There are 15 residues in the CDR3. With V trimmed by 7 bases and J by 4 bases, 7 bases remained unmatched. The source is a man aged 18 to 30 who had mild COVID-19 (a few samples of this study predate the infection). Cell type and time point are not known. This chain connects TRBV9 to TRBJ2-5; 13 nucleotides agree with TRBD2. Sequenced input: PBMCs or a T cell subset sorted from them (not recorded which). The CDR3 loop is CASRSLAGGLETQYF. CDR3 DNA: TGTGCCAGCCGCTCACTAGCGGGGGGGTTAGAGACCCAGTACTTC. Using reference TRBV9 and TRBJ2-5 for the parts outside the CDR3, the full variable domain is DSGVTQTPKHLITATGQRVTLRCSPRSGDLSVYWYQQSLDQGLQFLIQYYNGEERAKGNILERFSAQQFPDLHSELNLSSLELGDSALYFCASRSLAGGLETQYFGPGTRLLVL.